This record covers a single T cell receptor beta chain. This entry is derived from a study of patients and donors after allogeneic stem cell transplantation. TCRdb recomputed calls from the RT-PCR reads with MiXCR, one row per CDR3 protein. The table lists more than 75,000 distinct CDR3 sequences, 5% of them singletons, with less than 3% in the top ten. CDR1 is DFQATT, CDR2 SNEGSKA, per germline (reference sequence). Germline trimming cut 5 bases from V and 6 bases from J; bases unmatched to any gene: 5. This CDR3 has 12 residues. Sequences were obtained from blood, either unsorted or a sorted T cell fraction (not recorded which). The TCR sequence derives from a human donor who was either an allogeneic HSCT recipient or a stem cell or donor lymphocyte infusion donor (not recorded which). It is not recorded whose cells these are; they may come from a transplant donor. The gene calls are TRBV20-1 and TRBJ2-7, with 9 bases matching TRBD1. CDR3 sequence: CSALGQGGEQYF. DNA for the CDR3: TGCAGTGCTCTGGGACAGGGTGGCGAGCAGTACTTC.